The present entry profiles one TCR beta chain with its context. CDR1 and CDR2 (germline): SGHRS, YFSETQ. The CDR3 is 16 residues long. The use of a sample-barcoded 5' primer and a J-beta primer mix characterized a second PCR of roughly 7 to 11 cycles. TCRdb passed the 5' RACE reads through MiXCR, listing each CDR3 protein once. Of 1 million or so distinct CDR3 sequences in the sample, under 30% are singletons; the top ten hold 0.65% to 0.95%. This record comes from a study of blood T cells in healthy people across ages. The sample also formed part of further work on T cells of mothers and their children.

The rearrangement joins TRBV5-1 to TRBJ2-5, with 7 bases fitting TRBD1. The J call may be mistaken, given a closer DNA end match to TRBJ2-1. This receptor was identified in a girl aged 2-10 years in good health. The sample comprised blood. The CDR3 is CASSWVQGPPYNEQFF. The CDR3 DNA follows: TGCGCCAGCAGCTGGGTACAGGGGCCCCCCTACAATGAGCAGTTCTTC.